Each of the 2 T cell receptor beta chains below was sequenced from the same sample in a study of T cells in tumors and immune-related adverse events. Method: immunoSEQ multiplex PCR; TCRdb's copy keeps in-frame clones and lacks some. This sample has about 10,000 clones; about nine tenths occur once, and the top ten carry around 1.5%. The input for sequencing was lymph node tissue, taken from a patient treated with anti-PD-1 therapy. All receptors derive from a female donor with metastatic renal cell carcinoma.

The chain is built from TRBV10-2 and TRBJ2-1, with 7 positions matching TRBD1. From germline, CDR1 is WSHSY and CDR2 SAAADI. This CDR3 has 13 amino acids. Germline trimming cut 6 bases from V and 9 bases from J; bases unmatched to any gene: 8. Here the CDR3 reads CASRLRTGAEQFF. The CDR3 DNA follows: TGCGCCAGCAGGCTCCGTACAGGGGCTGAGCAGTTCTTC.

This clone was observed a handful of times. This chain joins TRBV14 and TRBJ1-2, with D unresolved. CDR1 and CDR2 (germline): SGHDN, FVKESK. The CDR3 length is 16 residues. The germline V and J ends were trimmed by 3 bases and 3 bases, with 17 bases remaining between them. CDR3 bases: TGTGCCAGCAGCCACCTAGGTGGAGGGCCGTACTATGGCTACACCTTC. Translation: CASSHLGGGPYYGYTF.